Below are 2 T cell receptor beta chains sequenced from a single sample in a study of T cell repertoires in cytomegalovirus infection. TCRdb reanalysed the reads using MiXCR and keeps one entry per CDR3 protein. Of about 100,000 distinct CDR3 sequences listed, more than 20% are singletons. Sample: CD8+ T cells from PBMCs. These receptors originate from a human donor in good health (CMV status not recorded). Some clones in this sample may be carry-over from other donors' samples.

This clonotype was recorded at least ten times. V gene TRBV11-2 combines with J gene TRBJ1-5; tentative D call: TRBD1 (5 bases). V was clipped by 0 bases and J by 3 bases, with 9 bases between them. Germline V lookup: CDR1 SGHAT, CDR2 FQNNGV. The CDR3 is 15 amino acids. The CDR3 nucleotides read TGTGCCAGCAGCTTAGATGGAGGGGTCAATCAGCCCCAGCATTTT. It codes for CASSLDGGVNQPQHF.

This clonotype was seen only a few times. The V and J genes are TRBV7-8 and TRBJ1-4, with no clear D. V dropped 4 bases and J dropped 5 bases, with 11 bases sitting between them. Looked up from germline, CDR1 is SGHVS and CDR2 is FQNEAQ. The CDR3 loop spans 14 amino acids. The CDR3 coding sequence is TGTGCCAGCAGCTCCTCAGGTTCCAATGAAAAACTGTTTTTT. Its protein product is CASSSSGSNEKLFF.